These T cell receptor beta chains were read from a single sample in a study of control samples from healthy donors and cancer patients. Produced via immunoSEQ multiplex PCR; TCRdb's table is partial and in-frame only. Of about 98,000 clones in the sample, approximately 82% were seen once. Sample: blood. The origin of the receptors is a man aged 55 to 69 in good health. The CDR3 runs from the conserved cysteine through the conserved F or W. Each record gives: clone size, J gene, V gene, D gene, CDR3 protein, CDR3 DNA. D genes are given only for firm matches. Clone size is shown for a subset of rows, as once, few, many or a class of expanded clone.

clone size: NA
J gene: TRBJ1-2
V gene: TRBV2
D gene: TRBD1
CDR3 protein: CASSAGQGTGYTF
CDR3 DNA: TGTGCCAGCAGTGCCGGACAGGGGACTGGCTACACCTTC

clone size: NA
J gene: TRBJ1-5
V gene: TRBV2
D gene: TRBD1
CDR3 protein: CASRLPGQGLGNQPQHF
CDR3 DNA: TGTGCCAGCAGGTTACCGGGACAGGGGCTCGGCAATCAGCCCCAGCATTTT

clone size: NA
J gene: TRBJ2-1
V gene: TRBV5-1
D gene: TRBD2
CDR3 protein: CASRAGTSGYNEQFF
CDR3 DNA: TGCGCCAGCAGGGCCGGGACTAGCGGATACAATGAGCAGTTCTTC

clone size: NA
J gene: TRBJ1-1
V gene: TRBV10-2
D gene: TRBD1
CDR3 protein: CASSDLRDRGYTEAFF
CDR3 DNA: TGCGCCAGCAGTGATCTAAGGGACAGGGGTTATACTGAAGCTTTCTTT

clone size: once
J gene: TRBJ1-1
V gene: TRBV19
D gene: TRBD1
CDR3 protein: CASSLETGSSTEAFF
CDR3 DNA: TGTGCCAGTAGTCTCGAGACAGGGAGTTCTACTGAAGCTTTCTTT

clone size: NA
J gene: TRBJ2-1
V gene: TRBV11-3
D gene: NA
CDR3 protein: CASSLVVTDLPNEQFF
CDR3 DNA: TGTGCCAGCAGCTTAGTCGTAACGGACCTCCCCAATGAGCAGTTCTTC

clone size: once
J gene: TRBJ2-1
V gene: TRBV11-2
D gene: NA
CDR3 protein: CASSLDSYNEQFF
CDR3 DNA: TGTGCCAGCAGCTTAGATAGTTATAATGAGCAGTTCTTC

clone size: NA
J gene: TRBJ2-7
V gene: TRBV7-2
D gene: NA
CDR3 protein: CASSSSRGAYGLSYEQYF
CDR3 DNA: TGTGCCAGCAGTTCCTCGAGGGGCGCGTATGGCTTATCCTACGAGCAGTACTTC

clone size: NA
J gene: TRBJ2-2
V gene: TRBV5-1
D gene: TRBD2
CDR3 protein: CASSLLLAGTGELFF
CDR3 DNA: TGCGCCAGCAGCTTACTCCTAGCGGGGACCGGGGAGCTGTTTTTT

clone size: NA
J gene: TRBJ1-5
V gene: TRBV7-8
D gene: TRBD1
CDR3 protein: CASSRTGMNQPQHF
CDR3 DNA: TGTGCCAGCAGCCGGACAGGGATGAACCAGCCCCAGCATTTT

clone size: once
J gene: TRBJ2-5
V gene: TRBV4-1
D gene: NA
CDR3 protein: CASSQDKSRQETQYF
CDR3 DNA: TGCGCCAGCAGCCAAGATAAGAGCAGACAAGAGACCCAGTACTTC

clone size: NA
J gene: TRBJ2-1
V gene: TRBV5-4
D gene: TRBD2
CDR3 protein: CASKRSGGAIDEQFF
CDR3 DNA: TGTGCCAGCAAGAGAAGCGGGGGGGCCATTGATGAGCAGTTCTTC

clone size: NA
J gene: TRBJ2-5
V gene: TRBV7-8
D gene: NA
CDR3 protein: CASSLGRAKTQYF
CDR3 DNA: TGTGCCAGCAGCTTAGGGAGGGCAAAGACCCAGTACTTC

clone size: NA
J gene: TRBJ2-2
V gene: TRBV5-6
D gene: NA
CDR3 protein: CASRMTGTGELFF
CDR3 DNA: TGTGCCAGCAGGATGACGGGAACCGGGGAGCTGTTTTTT

clone size: NA
J gene: TRBJ1-1
V gene: TRBV20-1
D gene: NA
CDR3 protein: CSAYLNTEAFF
CDR3 DNA: TGCAGTGCTTACCTGAACACTGAAGCTTTCTTT

clone size: NA
J gene: TRBJ2-3
V gene: TRBV5-1
D gene: TRBD1
CDR3 protein: CASSSGRSGTGKADTQYF
CDR3 DNA: TGCGCCAGCAGCAGTGGGAGATCGGGGACAGGGAAGGCAGATACGCAGTATTTT

clone size: NA
J gene: TRBJ2-1
V gene: TRBV29-1
D gene: NA
CDR3 protein: CSVAPGPNEQFF
CDR3 DNA: TGCAGCGTTGCACCAGGGCCCAATGAGCAGTTCTTC

clone size: NA
J gene: TRBJ2-7
V gene: TRBV4-1
D gene: TRBD1
CDR3 protein: CASSQDDSDRGYEQYF
CDR3 DNA: TGCGCCAGCAGCCAAGACGATAGTGACAGGGGTTACGAGCAGTACTTC

clone size: NA
J gene: TRBJ2-6
V gene: TRBV2
D gene: TRBD1
CDR3 protein: CASSDRGQGANVLTF
CDR3 DNA: TGTGCCAGCAGTGACAGGGGGCAAGGGGCCAACGTCCTGACTTTC

clone size: few
J gene: TRBJ1-5
V gene: TRBV28
D gene: NA
CDR3 protein: CASSFGSVSNQPQHF
CDR3 DNA: TGTGCCAGCAGTTTCGGCTCGGTGAGCAATCAGCCCCAGCATTTT

clone size: NA
J gene: TRBJ2-3
V gene: TRBV9
D gene: NA
CDR3 protein: CASSVSGHTDTQYF
CDR3 DNA: TGTGCCAGCAGCGTTAGCGGTCACACAGATACGCAGTATTTT

clone size: NA
J gene: TRBJ1-1
V gene: TRBV6-5
D gene: TRBD1
CDR3 protein: CASSLRQGRNTEAFF
CDR3 DNA: TGTGCCAGCAGTCTGCGACAGGGCAGGAACACTGAAGCTTTCTTT

clone size: NA
J gene: TRBJ1-2
V gene: TRBV12-3/TRBV12-4
D gene: NA
CDR3 protein: CASSPDSYYGYTF
CDR3 DNA: TGTGCCAGCAGCCCGGACAGTTACTATGGCTACACCTTC

clone size: NA
J gene: TRBJ2-5
V gene: TRBV5-1
D gene: NA
CDR3 protein: CASSLVAEETQYF
CDR3 DNA: TGCGCCAGCAGCTTGGTAGCAGAAGAGACCCAGTACTTC

clone size: once
J gene: TRBJ1-2
V gene: TRBV27
D gene: TRBD1
CDR3 protein: CASGQTGGIMGYTF
CDR3 DNA: TGTGCCAGCGGCCAGACAGGGGGCATCATGGGCTACACCTTC

clone size: once
J gene: TRBJ1-3
V gene: TRBV6-6
D gene: NA
CDR3 protein: CASSYDQGAGNTIYF
CDR3 DNA: TGTGCCAGCAGTTACGACCAGGGAGCTGGAAACACCATATATTTT

clone size: NA
J gene: TRBJ2-3
V gene: TRBV24-1
D gene: NA
CDR3 protein: CATSQDSTDTQYF
CDR3 DNA: TGTGCCACCAGTCAGGATAGCACAGATACGCAGTATTTT

clone size: once
J gene: TRBJ1-5
V gene: TRBV12-5
D gene: NA
CDR3 protein: CASGLDRQPQHF
CDR3 DNA: TGTGCTAGTGGTTTGGACCGTCAGCCCCAGCATTTT

clone size: NA
J gene: TRBJ2-2
V gene: TRBV28
D gene: NA
CDR3 protein: CASRGASGTVSTGELFF
CDR3 DNA: TGTGCCAGCAGGGGGGCAAGCGGGACAGTAAGCACCGGGGAGCTGTTTTTT

clone size: NA
J gene: TRBJ2-7
V gene: TRBV14
D gene: NA
CDR3 protein: CASSQVNRPWQYF
CDR3 DNA: TGTGCCAGCAGCCAAGTTAACCGGCCCTGGCAGTACTTC

clone size: NA
J gene: TRBJ1-6
V gene: TRBV5-1
D gene: NA
CDR3 protein: CASSPDSYNSPLHF
CDR3 DNA: TGCGCCAGCAGTCCCGACAGCTATAATTCACCCCTCCACTTT

clone size: NA
J gene: TRBJ1-1
V gene: TRBV30
D gene: NA
CDR3 protein: CAWSGIKGREAFF
CDR3 DNA: TGTGCCTGGAGTGGGATAAAGGGCCGGGAAGCTTTCTTT

clone size: NA
J gene: TRBJ2-7
V gene: TRBV5-1
D gene: NA
CDR3 protein: CASSLGLIYYEQYF
CDR3 DNA: TGCGCCAGCAGCTTGGGCTTGATATACTACGAGCAGTACTTC

clone size: NA
J gene: TRBJ2-5
V gene: TRBV5-6
D gene: NA
CDR3 protein: CASSLGAGTLTSETQYF
CDR3 DNA: TGTGCCAGCAGCTTGGGGGCCGGGACCCTCACCTCGGAGACCCAGTACTTC

clone size: NA
J gene: TRBJ1-6
V gene: TRBV30
D gene: NA
CDR3 protein: CAWSVVTSDHSPLHF
CDR3 DNA: TGTGCCTGGAGTGTAGTAACCTCCGACCATTCACCCCTCCACTTT

clone size: NA
J gene: TRBJ1-4
V gene: TRBV2
D gene: NA
CDR3 protein: CASSEYRSTNEKLFF
CDR3 DNA: TGTGCCAGCAGTGAATACCGATCAACTAATGAAAAACTGTTTTTT

clone size: NA
J gene: TRBJ2-1
V gene: TRBV2
D gene: NA
CDR3 protein: CASSSTSSEQFF
CDR3 DNA: TGTGCCAGCAGTTCGACTAGTTCTGAGCAGTTCTTC

clone size: NA
J gene: TRBJ2-1
V gene: TRBV12-5
D gene: TRBD2
CDR3 protein: CASGLRTLAGASYNEQFF
CDR3 DNA: TGTGCTAGTGGTTTGCGGACCTTAGCGGGGGCCAGTTACAATGAGCAGTTCTTC

clone size: NA
J gene: TRBJ2-3
V gene: TRBV11-3
D gene: TRBD2
CDR3 protein: CASSLGGTRDSTDTQYF
CDR3 DNA: TGTGCCAGCAGCTTAGGAGGGACTAGAGATAGCACAGATACGCAGTATTTT

clone size: few
J gene: TRBJ2-1
V gene: TRBV6-4
D gene: TRBD1
CDR3 protein: CATSTGMEHNEQFF
CDR3 DNA: TGTGCCACTTCGACAGGGATGGAGCACAATGAGCAGTTCTTC

clone size: few
J gene: TRBJ1-1
V gene: TRBV6-5
D gene: NA
CDR3 protein: CASLFSRDTEAFF
CDR3 DNA: TGTGCCAGCTTATTTTCGAGAGACACTGAAGCTTTCTTT

clone size: NA
J gene: TRBJ2-6
V gene: TRBV30
D gene: NA
CDR3 protein: CAWSTRGANVLTF
CDR3 DNA: TGTGCCTGGAGTACCCGGGGGGCCAACGTCCTGACTTTC

clone size: NA
J gene: TRBJ2-2
V gene: TRBV6-5
D gene: NA
CDR3 protein: CASSYRQGGLFF
CDR3 DNA: TGTGCCAGCAGTTACCGACAGGGAGGGCTGTTTTTT

clone size: NA
J gene: TRBJ1-1
V gene: TRBV20-1
D gene: NA
CDR3 protein: CSGGGNTEAFF
CDR3 DNA: TGCAGTGGGGGGGGGAACACTGAAGCTTTCTTT

clone size: NA
J gene: TRBJ2-3
V gene: TRBV20-1
D gene: NA
CDR3 protein: CSALQGDTQYF
CDR3 DNA: TGCAGTGCTCTACAGGGAGATACGCAGTATTTT

clone size: NA
J gene: TRBJ1-4
V gene: TRBV6-5
D gene: TRBD1
CDR3 protein: CASSRGQDEKLFF
CDR3 DNA: TGTGCCAGCAGCCGGGGACAGGATGAAAAACTGTTTTTT